This TCR beta chain was retrieved from a study of T cell clones after liver transplantation. This CDR3 spans 13 amino acids. With 4 bases removed from V and 0 bases from J, the gap between germline ends came to 6 bases. Per the germline V gene, CDR1 is GTSNPN and CDR2 is SVGIG (reference sequence). Sequenced by immunoSEQ multiplex PCR; TCRdb stores in-frame clones only, minus some. The sample shows 98,000 or so clones, 75% to 85% of them seen only once. This TCR was recovered from a human donor who received a liver transplant. The chain has TRBV30 and TRBJ1-4; unclear D gene. The starting material was CD4+ T cells from blood, obtained before liver transplant. This CDR3 is CAWNRATNEKLFF. Written as DNA, the CDR3 is TGTGCCTGGAATAGGGCAACTAATGAAAAACTGTTTTTT.